The 21 T cell receptor beta chains presented below share a single source sample, sequenced in a study of blood T cell repertoires in COVID-19. Here immunoSEQ multiplex PCR was the method, and the copy in TCRdb shows in-frame clones only, minus some. Among tens of thousands of clones listed, 85% to 95% were seen once. What was sequenced was peripheral blood. Source of these receptors: a human donor in a cohort sampled during active COVID-19.

CDR3 DNA: TGTGCCAGCAGCCTTAAGCGGGTAGGGGCGGGGAATGAGCAGTTCTTC. Its protein is CASSLKRVGAGNEQFF. This sequence joins TRBV7-3 and TRBJ2-1; tentatively, D is TRBD2 (6 bases). The V end was cut by 5 bases, the J end by 7 bases, with 21 bases between. Germline loops: CDR1 SGHTA, CDR2 FQGTGA. The CDR3 loop spans 16 amino acids.

CDR3 sequence (DNA): TGCAGTGCCGACAGGGGCACTGAAGCTTTCTTT. Amino acids: CSADRGTEAFF. This chain joins TRBV20-1 and TRBJ1-1; TRBD1 agrees at 8 bases. Per germline, CDR1 DFQATT and CDR2 SNEGSKA (reference sequence). The junction had 1 base not matched to a gene; V was cut back by 6 bases and J by 4 bases. CDR3 length: 11 residues.

The V gene is TRBV19, the J gene TRBJ2-5, with 9 bases lining up with TRBD2. The CDR3 covers 15 residues. CDR1 and CDR2 from the germline V gene are LNHDA and SQIVND (reference sequence). V trimming: 1 base; J trimming: 2 bases; junction bases outside the gene matches: 2. The CDR3 region has the DNA TGTGCCAGTAGTATAGCAGCGGGGGGTCAAGAGACCCAGTACTTC. Its translation is CASSIAAGGQETQYF.

The chain employs TRBV28 and TRBJ2-7; 7 bases are shared with TRBD2. With 5 bases clipped from V and 4 bases from J, the junction kept 11 bases outside the gene matches. From germline, CDR1 is MDHEN and CDR2 SYDVKM. The CDR3 covers 15 residues. CDR3 coding DNA: TGTGCCAGCAGTAGGCCCTCGGGGAGGGGATACGAGCAGTACTTC. Its protein is CASSRPSGRGYEQYF.

The CDR3 sequence: CASSYPQGAQETQYF. The CDR3, as DNA: TGTGCCAGCAGCTATCCACAGGGGGCCCAAGAGACCCAGTACTTC. The chain is built from TRBV5-6 and TRBJ2-5, with 9 nucleotides matching TRBD1. Looked up from germline, CDR1 is SGHDT and CDR2 is YYEEEE. V lost 3 bases and J lost 1; bases outside the gene matches: 4. The CDR3 sequence is 15 residues long.

V gene TRBV11-2 combines with J gene TRBJ2-7, with a weak D call TRBD2 (6 bases). The V and J ends lost 1 base and 2 bases respectively, with 9 bases between them. The germline gives CDR1 SGHAT, CDR2 FQNNGV. The CDR3 is 14 amino acids. For the CDR3, the DNA is TGTGCCAGCAGCTTAGTTGGGGGGACCTACGAGCAGTACTTC. Encoded protein: CASSLVGGTYEQYF.

This rearrangement joins TRBV7-9 to TRBJ1-1; TRBD1 aligns across 7 bases. In germline, CDR1 is SEHNR, CDR2 FQNEAQ (reference sequence). Losses at the gene ends were 5 bases for V and 5 bases for J; bases not matched to a gene: 8. The CDR3 loop spans 14 amino acids. CDR3 protein: CASSKLTGVTEAFF. CDR3 DNA sequence: TGTGCCAGCAGCAAACTAACAGGGGTGACTGAAGCTTTCTTT.

The V and J genes are TRBV6-6 and TRBJ2-7, with a possible D match to TRBD2 (5 bases). This CDR3 is 15 amino acids long. The germline V gene has CDR1 MNHNY and CDR2 SVGAGI (reference sequence). V was pared by 0 bases and J by 1 base, with 10 bases between. The CDR3 coding sequence is TGTGCCAGCAGTTACTCCAGCGGCAGTTCCTACGAGCAGTACTTC. This codes for CASSYSSGSSYEQYF.

The chain links TRBV7-8 to TRBJ2-1; D call uncertain. The CDR3 length is 13 residues. V shed 3 bases and J shed 5 bases, with 8 bases lying between them. Looked up from germline, CDR1 is SGHVS and CDR2 is FQNEAQ. The CDR3 DNA sequence: TGTGCCAGCAGCTTCTCCTATAACAATGAGCAGTTCTTC. It yields the protein CASSFSYNNEQFF.

The J gene is TRBJ2-1, the V gene TRBV6-1, with 8 bases fitting TRBD2. There are 16 residues in the CDR3. V gave up 0 bases and J gave up 6 bases; unmatched junction bases: 7. Germline assignment: CDR1 MNHNS and CDR2 SASEGT. CDR3: CASSEAASGSFNEQFF. The CDR3 DNA reads as TGTGCCAGCAGTGAAGCGGCGAGCGGGAGCTTCAATGAGCAGTTCTTC.

The rearrangement uses TRBV25-1 and TRBJ1-2, with a weak D call TRBD1 (5 bases). The CDR3 is 14 amino acids. V gave up 2 bases and J gave up 4 bases, with 11 bases separating them. CDR1 and CDR2 from the germline V gene are MGHDK and SYGVNS. CDR3 sequence (DNA): TGTGCCAGCAGTGAAGTCGGGGGTGGCTATGGCTACACCTTC. Translating gives CASSEVGGGYGYTF.

This clone was counted a single time. The gene calls are TRBV2 and TRBJ1-5; tentative D call: TRBD1 (5 bases). The CDR3 is 13 residues long. CDR1 SNHLY and CDR2 FYNNEI come from the germline V gene. With 6 bases removed from V and 2 bases from J, the gap between germline ends came to 8 bases. CDR3 sequence (DNA): TGTGCCAGCAGGGGGCAAGGCAATCAGCCCCAGCATTTT. Translating gives CASRGQGNQPQHF.

The chain employs TRBV30 and TRBJ2-7, with 15 nucleotides matching TRBD2. This CDR3 is 19 amino acids long. Trimming at V came to 3 bases and at J to 2 bases, leaving 14 bases not matched to a gene. From germline, CDR1 is GTSNPN and CDR2 SVGIG (reference sequence). The CDR3 is CAWRLGILRTSGRAYEQYF. The CDR3 DNA reads as TGTGCCTGGAGATTGGGGATACTCCGGACTAGCGGGAGGGCCTACGAGCAGTACTTC. Full variable domain (missing parts from reference TRBV30 and TRBJ2-7): SQTIHQWPATLVQPVGSPLSLECTVEGTSNPNLYWYRQAAGRGLQLLFYSVGIGQISSEVPQNLSASRPQDRQFILSSKKLLLSDSGFYLCAWRLGILRTSGRAYEQYFGPGTRLTVT.

The chain links TRBV7-6 to TRBJ2-2; 7 bases fit TRBD1. V dropped 5 bases and J dropped 0; count of bases not matched to a gene: 3. The CDR3 sequence is 15 residues long. Looked up from germline, CDR1 is SGHVS and CDR2 is FNYEAQ. The CDR3 here is CASSTGQTNTGELFF. The CDR3 coding sequence is TGTGCCAGCAGCACGGGACAGACGAACACCGGGGAGCTGTTTTTT.

The CDR3 here is CASSLAPGQGYEQYF. In nucleotides, the CDR3 is TGCGCCAGCAGCTTGGCCCCGGGACAGGGCTACGAGCAGTACTTC. The chain carries TRBV5-1 and TRBJ2-7; 9 bases align to TRBD1. This CDR3 is built from 15 residues. In germline, CDR1 is SGHRS, CDR2 YFSETQ. The J segment lost 3 bases and the V segment lost 0 bases, leaving 4 bases of the junction unmatched.

For the CDR3, the DNA is TGTGCCAGTAGCAGTAGCGGGGGGATCACAGATACGCAGTATTTT. Protein product: CASSSSGGITDTQYF. The chain is built from TRBV19 and TRBJ2-3; 10 bases fit TRBD2. V lost 6 bases to trimming and J lost 2 bases; unmatched junction nucleotides: 5. The CDR3 extends over 15 amino acids. The germline gives CDR1 LNHDA, CDR2 SQIVND (reference sequence).

The V gene is TRBV9, the J gene TRBJ1-6, with 8 bases that match TRBD1. Unmatched junction bases numbered 5, after V lost 4 bases and J lost 5 bases. The CDR3 consists of 15 residues. CDR1 SGDLS and CDR2 YYNGEE come from the germline V gene. The CDR3 spells CASSSRTGNNSPLHF. The CDR3 nucleotides read TGTGCCAGCAGCTCTCGGACAGGGAATAATTCACCCCTCCACTTT.

This clone was seen only once. The chain has TRBV7-2 and TRBJ2-7; a weak D match, TRBD2 (5 bases). Trimming cost V 1 base and J 3 bases, with 16 bases left between them. This CDR3 is 16 amino acids long. CDR1 is SGHTA, CDR2 FQGNSA, per germline. The CDR3 spells CASSLDRSGINYEQYF. The CDR3, as DNA: TGTGCCAGCAGCTTAGATCGGAGCGGTATCAACTACGAGCAGTACTTC. Full variable domain (missing parts from reference TRBV7-2 and TRBJ2-7): GAGVSQSPSNKVTEKGKDVELRCDPISGHTALYWYRQSLGQGLEFLIYFQGNSAPDKSGLPSDRFSAERTGGSVSTLTIQRTQQEDSAVYLCASSLDRSGINYEQYFGPGTRLTVT.

With regard to this clone: The junction departs from the called germline gene at one end, perhaps through a read error. The V and J genes are TRBV30 and TRBJ2-3; 8 positions agree with TRBD2. From germline, CDR1 is GTSNPN and CDR2 SVGIG (reference sequence). The CDR3 is made up of 10 amino acids. The chain's CDR3 is CGGGTDTQYF. In DNA, the CDR3 is TGCGGGGGGGGAACAGATACGCAGTATTTT.

This clone was seen once. The chain links TRBV2 to TRBJ2-7; 9 bases fit TRBD1. Trimming removed 6 bases from V and 6 bases from J; junction bases left unmatched: 6. The germline V gene encodes CDR1 SNHLY and CDR2 FYNNEI. CDR3 size: 13 residues. CDR3 sequence: CASSRDRVGEQYF. The DNA of the CDR3 is TGTGCCAGCAGCCGGGACAGGGTGGGCGAGCAGTACTTC.

The chain joins TRBV7-3 to TRBJ1-1; a weak D match, TRBD1 (6 bases). This CDR3 spans 15 amino acids. The germline V gene encodes CDR1 SGHTA and CDR2 FQGTGA. Trimming removed 4 bases at V and 5 bases at J, with 17 bases between. As DNA, the CDR3 is TGTGCCAGCAGCTCCCATACAGGGAAGGGGACTGAAGCTTTCTTT. Amino acid sequence: CASSSHTGKGTEAFF.